The 11 T cell receptor beta chains below were found in one sample sequenced in a study of cytomegalovirus exposure and HLA in healthy donors (dated by TCRdb to 2017 to 2019). The library relied on the immunoSEQ multiplex PCR assay. The multiplex PCR relied on a mix of 60 forward primers for TCR Vbeta segments and 13 reverse primers for TCR Jbeta segments. Not all clones reach the TCRdb copy of this immuneACCESS table, which keeps in-frame sequences only. Checked studies attribute under half of the gap to unresolved V genes and leave the rest unexplained. Present in this sample are roughly 120,000 clones, around 81% of which were seen just once. 3% to 5% of the sample comes from the top ten. Sequenced: PBMCs. The receptor set was obtained from a young woman in good health and CMV-seronegative.

V and J are TRBV27 and TRBJ2-1, with 9 bases that match TRBD2. This CDR3 has 15 residues. Trimming took 6 bases from V and 2 from J; bases not matched to a gene: 5. CDR1 and CDR2 from the germline V gene are MNHEY and SMNVEV (reference sequence). CDR3 protein: CASSRGGRAYNEQFF. CDR3 sequence (DNA): TGTGCCAGCAGCCGGGGCGGGAGGGCCTACAATGAGCAGTTCTTC.

The V and J genes are TRBV6-1 and TRBJ2-5; D unresolved. The J call is in doubt because the DNA end fits TRBJ2-7 better. The CDR3 has 14 amino acids. CDR1 MNHNS and CDR2 SASEGT come from the germline V gene. The CDR3 sequence is CASSEALKIYEQYF. Here the CDR3 DNA reads TGTGCCAGCAGTGAAGCGCTTAAAATTTACGAGCAGTACTTC.

The gene calls are TRBV11-2 and TRBJ2-5; 7 bases are a match to TRBD2. The CDR3 is 16 amino acids. Germline lookup yields CDR1 SGHAT and CDR2 FQNNGV. V gave up 5 bases and J gave up 5 bases; unmatched junction bases: 14. The CDR3 region is CASSPAVAGFPETQYF. Written as DNA, the CDR3 is TGTGCCAGCAGCCCCGCGGTAGCGGGTTTCCCTGAGACCCAGTACTTC.

This sequence joins TRBV4-1 and TRBJ2-2, with D possibly matching TRBD1 (6 bases). From germline, CDR1 is MGHRA and CDR2 YSYEKL. The CDR3 consists of 15 residues. Between the trimmed V and J ends, which lost 4 bases and 5 bases, there was a span of 14 bases. CDR3 in amino acids: CASSRNSGVTGELFF. The CDR3 DNA reads as TGCGCCAGCAGCCGAAATTCAGGGGTTACCGGGGAGCTGTTTTTT.

The chain links TRBV11-2 to TRBJ2-7; perhaps TRBD1 as D (6 bases). CDR3 length equals 14 residues. V shed 1 base and J shed 3 bases, with 10 bases lying between them. CDR1 and CDR2 (germline): SGHAT, FQNNGV. The CDR3 nucleotides read TGTGCCAGCAGCTTAGTAATAGGGGGCTACGAGCAGTACTTC. Translation gives CASSLVIGGYEQYF.

The chain employs TRBV6-1 and TRBJ2-7; 7 nucleotides align to TRBD2. Trimming took 2 bases from V and 3 from J; bases not matched to a gene: 7. The CDR3 is made up of 15 amino acids. The germline CDR1 and CDR2 sequences are MNHNS and SASEGT. CDR3: CASSETAGDFYEQYF. The CDR3 DNA is TGTGCCAGCAGTGAAACCGCGGGGGATTTCTACGAGCAGTACTTC.

The gene calls are TRBV6-1 and TRBJ2-3; possibly TRBD2 for D (5 bases). The CDR3 runs 15 residues. CDR1 is MNHNS and CDR2 is SASEGT in the germline V gene. Trimming took 6 bases from V and 5 from J, leaving 18 bases between them. Here the CDR3 reads CASRETTHEGDTQYF. CDR3 sequence (DNA): TGTGCCAGCAGGGAGACTACGCACGAGGGAGATACGCAGTATTTT.

The genes are TRBV5-1 and TRBJ2-1; 11 nucleotides line up with TRBD2. This CDR3 contains 16 residues. From germline, CDR1 is SGHRS and CDR2 YFSETQ. V lost 5 bases, J lost 1 base, and 5 bases stayed unmatched. In DNA form, the CDR3 reads TGCGCCAGCAGGACTAGCGGGATTTCTTCCTACAATGAGCAGTTCTTC. It encodes CASRTSGISSYNEQFF.

This chain joins TRBV9 and TRBJ1-1; no clear D gene. Germline assignment: CDR1 SGDLS and CDR2 YYNGEE. Trimming took off 0 bases at V and 12 bases at J, with 18 bases between the two ends. This CDR3 region has 14 residues. The CDR3 sequence: CASSVAYWEGSTFF. The DNA of the CDR3 is TGTGCCAGCAGCGTAGCGTATTGGGAGGGTTCGACTTTCTTT. The full variable domain, with the rest looked up from reference TRBV9 and TRBJ1-1, is DSGVTQTPKHLITATGQRVTLRCSPRSGDLSVYWYQQSLDQGLQFLIQYYNGEERAKGNILERFSAQQFPDLHSELNLSSLELGDSALYFCASSVAYWEGSTFFGQGTRLTVV.

This rearrangement joins TRBV7-7 to TRBJ2-5; D is unresolved. CDR1 and CDR2 (germline): SSHAT, FNYEAQ (reference sequence). There are 12 residues in the CDR3. V shed 5 bases and J shed 4 bases, with 8 bases lying between them. The chain's CDR3 is CASSLPPETQYF. In DNA form, the CDR3 reads TGTGCCAGCAGCCTACCCCCAGAGACCCAGTACTTC.

This chain joins TRBV7-9 and TRBJ2-2; TRBD1 agrees at 9 bases. Unmatched junction bases numbered 11, after V lost 5 bases and J lost 7 bases. Germline CDR1 is SEHNR and CDR2 is FQNEAQ (reference sequence). This CDR3 spans 16 amino acids. The DNA for the CDR3 is TGTGCCAGCAGCGACCGGGACAGGGCAATGGGCGGGGAGCTGTTTTTT. This encodes CASSDRDRAMGGELFF.